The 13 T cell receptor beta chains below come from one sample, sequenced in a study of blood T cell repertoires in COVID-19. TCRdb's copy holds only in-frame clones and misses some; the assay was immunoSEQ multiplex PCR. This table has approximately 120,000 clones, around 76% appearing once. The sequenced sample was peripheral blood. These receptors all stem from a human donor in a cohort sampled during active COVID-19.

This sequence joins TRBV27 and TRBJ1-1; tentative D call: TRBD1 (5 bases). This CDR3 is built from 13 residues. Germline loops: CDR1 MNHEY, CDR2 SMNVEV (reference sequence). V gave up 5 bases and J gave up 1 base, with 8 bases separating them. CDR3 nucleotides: TGTGCCAGCAGTCCGGGGGGGAACACTGAAGCTTTCTTT. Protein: CASSPGGNTEAFF.

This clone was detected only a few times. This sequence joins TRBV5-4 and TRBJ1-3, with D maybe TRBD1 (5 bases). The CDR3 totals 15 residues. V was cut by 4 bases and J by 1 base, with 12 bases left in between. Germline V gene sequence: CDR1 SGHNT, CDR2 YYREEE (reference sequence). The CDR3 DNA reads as TGTGCCAGCAGCCTCGACAGCCATTCTGGAAACACCATATATTTT. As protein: CASSLDSHSGNTIYF.

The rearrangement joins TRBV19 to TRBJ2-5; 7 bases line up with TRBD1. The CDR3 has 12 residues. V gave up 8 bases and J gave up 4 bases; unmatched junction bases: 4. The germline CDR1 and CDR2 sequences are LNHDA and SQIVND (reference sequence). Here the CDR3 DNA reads TGTGCCAGTTCGACAGGGTTAGAGACCCAGTACTTC. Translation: CASSTGLETQYF.

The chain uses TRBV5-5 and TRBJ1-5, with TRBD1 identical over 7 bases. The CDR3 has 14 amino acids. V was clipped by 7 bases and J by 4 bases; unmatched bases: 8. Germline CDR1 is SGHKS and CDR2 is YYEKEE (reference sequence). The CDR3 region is CASQRGTENQPQHF. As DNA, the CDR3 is TGTGCCAGCCAGCGCGGGACAGAGAATCAGCCCCAGCATTTT.

Here the CDR3 DNA reads TGTGCCAGCAGCGTAGACTTGTCCACTGAAGCTTTCTTT. It is translated as CASSVDLSTEAFF. The genes are TRBV9 and TRBJ1-1; D not resolved. The CDR3 length is 13 residues. Germline CDR1 is SGDLS and CDR2 is YYNGEE. V was shortened by 0 bases and J by 4 bases, with 7 bases between the two germline ends.

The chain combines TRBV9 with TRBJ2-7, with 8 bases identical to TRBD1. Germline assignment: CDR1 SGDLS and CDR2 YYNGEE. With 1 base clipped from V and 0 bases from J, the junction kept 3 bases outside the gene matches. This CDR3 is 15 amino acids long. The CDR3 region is CASSVRTGSSYEQYF. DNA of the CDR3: TGTGCCAGCAGCGTAAGGACAGGGAGCTCCTACGAGCAGTACTTC.

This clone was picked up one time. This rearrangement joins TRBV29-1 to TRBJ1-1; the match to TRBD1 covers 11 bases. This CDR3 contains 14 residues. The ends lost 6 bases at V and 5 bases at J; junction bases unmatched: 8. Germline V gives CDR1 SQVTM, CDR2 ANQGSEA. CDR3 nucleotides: TGCAGCGTATCCTACGGGACAGGGGGAACTGAAGCTTTCTTT. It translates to CSVSYGTGGTEAFF.

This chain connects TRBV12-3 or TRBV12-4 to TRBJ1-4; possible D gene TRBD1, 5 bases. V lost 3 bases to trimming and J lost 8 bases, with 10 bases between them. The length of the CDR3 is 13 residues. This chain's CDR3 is CASSLVGVEKLFF. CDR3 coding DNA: TGTGCCAGCAGTTTGGTAGGGGTGGAAAAACTGTTTTTT.

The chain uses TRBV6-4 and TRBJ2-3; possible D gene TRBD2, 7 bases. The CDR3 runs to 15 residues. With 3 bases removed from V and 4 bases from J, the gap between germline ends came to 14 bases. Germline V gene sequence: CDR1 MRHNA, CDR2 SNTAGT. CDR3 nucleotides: TGTGCCAGCAGTGAACTCGGGGGGCGGGCAGATACGCAGTATTTT. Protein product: CASSELGGRADTQYF.

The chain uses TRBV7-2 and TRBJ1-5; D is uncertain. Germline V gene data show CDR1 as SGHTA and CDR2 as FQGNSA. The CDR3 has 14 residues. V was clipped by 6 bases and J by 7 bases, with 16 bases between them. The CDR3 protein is CASSDFNLRQPQHF. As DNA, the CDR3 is TGTGCCAGCAGTGACTTCAACCTGAGACAGCCCCAGCATTTT.

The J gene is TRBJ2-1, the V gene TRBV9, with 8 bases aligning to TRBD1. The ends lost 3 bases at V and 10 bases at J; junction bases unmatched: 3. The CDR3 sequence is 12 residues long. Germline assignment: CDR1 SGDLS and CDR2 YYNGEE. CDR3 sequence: CASSAGTGEQFF. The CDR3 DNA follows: TGTGCCAGCAGCGCCGGGACAGGCGAGCAGTTCTTC.

The CDR3 sequence: CSVALETQYF. As DNA, the CDR3 is TGCAGCGTTGCCTTAGAGACCCAGTACTTC. The gene calls are TRBV29-1 and TRBJ2-5; no firm D call. The CDR3 totals 10 residues. Looked up from germline, CDR1 is SQVTM and CDR2 is ANQGSEA. Trimming removed 4 bases from V and 4 bases from J, with 4 bases in between.

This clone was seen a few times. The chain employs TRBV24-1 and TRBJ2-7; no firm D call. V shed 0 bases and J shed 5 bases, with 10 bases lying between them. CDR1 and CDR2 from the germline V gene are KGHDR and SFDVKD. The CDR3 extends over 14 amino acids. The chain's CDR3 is CATSDLSLPNEQYF. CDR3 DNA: TGTGCCACCAGTGATTTGTCCCTGCCTAACGAGCAGTACTTC.